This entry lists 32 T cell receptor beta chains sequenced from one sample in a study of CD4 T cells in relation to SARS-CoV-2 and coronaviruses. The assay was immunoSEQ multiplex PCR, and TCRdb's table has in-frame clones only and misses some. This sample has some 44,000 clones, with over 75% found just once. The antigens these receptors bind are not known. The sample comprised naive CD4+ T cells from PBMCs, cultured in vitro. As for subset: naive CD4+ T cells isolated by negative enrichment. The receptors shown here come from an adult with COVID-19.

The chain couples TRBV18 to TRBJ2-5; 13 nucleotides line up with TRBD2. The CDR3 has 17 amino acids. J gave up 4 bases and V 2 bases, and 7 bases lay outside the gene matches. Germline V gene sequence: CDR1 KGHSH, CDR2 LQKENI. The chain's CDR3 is CASSPIGLAGVRETQYF. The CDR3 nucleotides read TGTGCCAGCTCACCAATAGGACTAGCGGGAGTGAGAGAGACCCAGTACTTC. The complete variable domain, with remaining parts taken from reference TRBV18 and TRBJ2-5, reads NAGVMQNPRHLVRRRGQEARLRCSPMKGHSHVYWYRQLPEEGLKFMVYLQKENIIDESGMPKERFSAEFPKEGPSILRIQQVVRGDSAAYFCASSPIGLAGVRETQYFGPGTRLLVL.

The CDR3 bases are TGTGCCAGCAGCCCCCAAACAGGGTCAGAGACCCAGTACTTC. It yields the protein CASSPQTGSETQYF. The chain has TRBV7-3 and TRBJ2-5, with D tentatively TRBD1 (6 bases). The CDR3 is made up of 14 amino acids. The germline gives CDR1 SGHTA, CDR2 FQGTGA. The V gene lost 5 bases and the J gene lost 4 bases, with 14 bases spanning the gap.

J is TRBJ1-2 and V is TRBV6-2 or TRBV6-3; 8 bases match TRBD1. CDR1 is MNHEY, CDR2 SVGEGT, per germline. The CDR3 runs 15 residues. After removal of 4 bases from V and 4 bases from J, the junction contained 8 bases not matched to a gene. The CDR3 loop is CASSLARGPIYGYTF. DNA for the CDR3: TGTGCCAGCAGTTTGGCCAGGGGGCCTATCTATGGCTACACCTTC.

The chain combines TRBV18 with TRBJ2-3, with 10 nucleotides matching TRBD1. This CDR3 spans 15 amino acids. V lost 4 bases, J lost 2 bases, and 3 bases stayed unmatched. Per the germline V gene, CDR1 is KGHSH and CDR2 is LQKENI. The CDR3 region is CASSLRQGATDTQYF. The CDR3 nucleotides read TGTGCCAGCTCACTACGACAGGGGGCCACAGATACGCAGTATTTT.

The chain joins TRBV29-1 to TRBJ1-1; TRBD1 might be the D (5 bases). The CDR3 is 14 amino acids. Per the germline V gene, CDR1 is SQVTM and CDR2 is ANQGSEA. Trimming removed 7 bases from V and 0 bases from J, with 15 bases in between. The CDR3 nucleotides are TGCAGCGCCCGACAGCTCCTCATGAACACTGAAGCTTTCTTT. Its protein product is CSARQLLMNTEAFF.

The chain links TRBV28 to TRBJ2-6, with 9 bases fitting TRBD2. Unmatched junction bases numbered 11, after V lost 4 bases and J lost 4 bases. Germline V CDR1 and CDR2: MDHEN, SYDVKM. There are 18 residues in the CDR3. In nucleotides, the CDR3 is TGTGCCAGCAGTTCACGAATAGCGGGAGTGAAAGGGGCCAACGTCCTGACTTTC. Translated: CASSSRIAGVKGANVLTF.

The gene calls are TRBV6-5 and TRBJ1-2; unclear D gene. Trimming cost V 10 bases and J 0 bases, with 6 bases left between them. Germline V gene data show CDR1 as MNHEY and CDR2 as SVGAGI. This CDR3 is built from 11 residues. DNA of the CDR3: TGTGCCACGGGGACTAACTATGGCTACACCTTC. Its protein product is CATGTNYGYTF.

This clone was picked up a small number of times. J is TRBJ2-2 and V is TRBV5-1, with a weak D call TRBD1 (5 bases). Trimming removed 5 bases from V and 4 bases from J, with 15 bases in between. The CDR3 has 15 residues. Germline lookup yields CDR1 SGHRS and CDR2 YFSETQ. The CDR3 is CASREFGALTGELFF. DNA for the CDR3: TGCGCCAGCAGGGAGTTTGGGGCACTCACCGGGGAGCTGTTTTTT.

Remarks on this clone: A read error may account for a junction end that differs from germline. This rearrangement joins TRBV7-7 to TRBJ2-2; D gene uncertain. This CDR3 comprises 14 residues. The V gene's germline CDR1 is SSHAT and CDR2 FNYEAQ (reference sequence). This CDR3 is CASSFSHWGGELFF. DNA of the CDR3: TGTGCTAGCAGCTTCTCACATTGGGGCGGGGAGCTGTTTTTT.

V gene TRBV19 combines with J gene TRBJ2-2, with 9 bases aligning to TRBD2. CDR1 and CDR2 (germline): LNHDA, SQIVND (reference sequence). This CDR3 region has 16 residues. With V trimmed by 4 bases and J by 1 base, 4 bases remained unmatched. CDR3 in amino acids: CASSTPTSGNTGELFF. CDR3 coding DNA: TGTGCCAGTAGTACCCCGACTAGCGGGAACACCGGGGAGCTGTTTTTT.

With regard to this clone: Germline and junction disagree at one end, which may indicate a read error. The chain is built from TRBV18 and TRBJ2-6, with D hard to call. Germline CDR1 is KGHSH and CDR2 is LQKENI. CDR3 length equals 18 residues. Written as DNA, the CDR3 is TGTGCCAGCTCAGCGAGCCCCCCCAGTCCTTCTGGTGCCAACGTCCTGACTTTC. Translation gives CASSASPPSPSGANVLTF.

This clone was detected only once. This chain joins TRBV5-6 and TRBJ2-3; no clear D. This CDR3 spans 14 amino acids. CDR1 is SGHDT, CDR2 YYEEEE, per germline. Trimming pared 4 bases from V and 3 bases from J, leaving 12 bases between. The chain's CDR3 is CASSPTLGTDTQYF. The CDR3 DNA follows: TGTGCCAGCAGCCCTACCCTGGGGACAGATACGCAGTATTTT.

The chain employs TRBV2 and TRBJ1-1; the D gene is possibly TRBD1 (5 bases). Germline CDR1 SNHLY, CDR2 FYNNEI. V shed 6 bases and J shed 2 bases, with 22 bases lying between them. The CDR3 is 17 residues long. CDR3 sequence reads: CASRGRGWKPRNTEAFF. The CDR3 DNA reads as TGTGCCAGCAGGGGGAGGGGTTGGAAACCAAGAAACACTGAAGCTTTCTTT.

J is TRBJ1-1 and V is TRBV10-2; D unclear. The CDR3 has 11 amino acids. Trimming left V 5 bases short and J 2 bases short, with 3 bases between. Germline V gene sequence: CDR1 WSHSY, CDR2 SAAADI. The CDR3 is CASSINTEAFF. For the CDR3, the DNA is TGCGCCAGCAGTATTAACACTGAAGCTTTCTTT.

The CDR3 is CASSSWGGSNTEAFF. In nucleotides, the CDR3 is TGTGCCAGCAGTTCCTGGGGGGGAAGTAACACTGAAGCTTTCTTT. This sequence joins TRBV27 and TRBJ1-1; possibly TRBD1 for D (5 bases). Germline CDR1 and CDR2: MNHEY and SMNVEV (reference sequence). V dropped 4 bases and J dropped 2 bases, with 14 bases sitting between them. The CDR3 runs to 15 residues.

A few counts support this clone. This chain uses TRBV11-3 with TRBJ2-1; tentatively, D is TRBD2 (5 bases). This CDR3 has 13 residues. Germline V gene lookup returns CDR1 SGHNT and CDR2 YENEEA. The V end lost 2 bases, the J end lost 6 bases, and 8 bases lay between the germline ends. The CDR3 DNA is TGTGCCAGCAGCTTAATTGGGAGCAATGAGCAGTTCTTC. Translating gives CASSLIGSNEQFF. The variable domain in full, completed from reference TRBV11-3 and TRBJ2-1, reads EAGVVQSPRYKIIEKKQPVAFWCNPISGHNTLYWYLQNLGQGPELLIRYENEEAVDDSQLPKDRFSAERLKGVDSTLKIQPAELGDSAVYLCASSLIGSNEQFFGPGTRLTVL.

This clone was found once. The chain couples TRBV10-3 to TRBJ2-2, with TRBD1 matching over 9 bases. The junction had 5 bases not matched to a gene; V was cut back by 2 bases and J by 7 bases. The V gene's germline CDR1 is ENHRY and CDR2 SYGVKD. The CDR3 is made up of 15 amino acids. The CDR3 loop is CAISEGTGWNGELFF. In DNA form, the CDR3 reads TGTGCCATCAGTGAGGGGACAGGGTGGAACGGGGAGCTGTTTTTT.

The CDR3 region is CASSRGTADTQYF. CDR3 sequence (DNA): TGTGCCAGCAGCCGCGGGACGGCAGATACGCAGTATTTT. The genes are TRBV6-2 or TRBV6-3 and TRBJ2-3, with D possibly being TRBD2 (6 bases). The CDR3 runs to 13 residues. Trimming left V 6 bases short and J 4 bases short, with 11 bases between. The germline gives CDR1 MNHEY, CDR2 SVGEGT.

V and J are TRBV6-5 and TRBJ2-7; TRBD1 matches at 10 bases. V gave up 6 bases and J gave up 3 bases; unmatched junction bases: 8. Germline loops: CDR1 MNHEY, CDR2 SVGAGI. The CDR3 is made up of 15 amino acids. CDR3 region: CASSRQGATVYEQYF. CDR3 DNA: TGTGCCAGCAGCCGACAGGGGGCGACGGTCTACGAGCAGTACTTC.

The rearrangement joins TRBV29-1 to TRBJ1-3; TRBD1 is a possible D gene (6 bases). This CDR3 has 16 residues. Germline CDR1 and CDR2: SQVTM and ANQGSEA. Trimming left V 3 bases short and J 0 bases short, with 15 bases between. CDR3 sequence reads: CSVEGGQGRSGNTIYF. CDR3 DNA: TGCAGCGTTGAGGGGGGGCAGGGGCGCTCTGGAAACACCATATATTTT.

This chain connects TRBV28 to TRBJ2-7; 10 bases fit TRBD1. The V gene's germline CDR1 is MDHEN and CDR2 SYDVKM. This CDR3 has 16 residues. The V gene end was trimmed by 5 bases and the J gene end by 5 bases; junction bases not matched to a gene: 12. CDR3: CASSPLPGQGHHEQYF. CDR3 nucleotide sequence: TGTGCCAGCAGTCCCCTCCCGGGACAGGGGCACCACGAGCAGTACTTC.

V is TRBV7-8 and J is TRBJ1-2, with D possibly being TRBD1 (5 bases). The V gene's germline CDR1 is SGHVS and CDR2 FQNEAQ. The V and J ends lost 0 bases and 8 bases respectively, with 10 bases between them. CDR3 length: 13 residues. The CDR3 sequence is CASSLARDGGYTF. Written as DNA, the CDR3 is TGTGCCAGCAGCTTAGCCAGGGATGGGGGCTACACCTTC.

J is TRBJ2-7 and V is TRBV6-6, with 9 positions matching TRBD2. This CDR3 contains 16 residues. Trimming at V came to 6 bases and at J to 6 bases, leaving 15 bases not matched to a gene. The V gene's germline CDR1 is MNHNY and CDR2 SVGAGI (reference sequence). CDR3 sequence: CASSPAGGAGGLEQYF. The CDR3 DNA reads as TGTGCCAGCAGCCCCGCCGGGGGAGCGGGAGGTCTCGAGCAGTACTTC.

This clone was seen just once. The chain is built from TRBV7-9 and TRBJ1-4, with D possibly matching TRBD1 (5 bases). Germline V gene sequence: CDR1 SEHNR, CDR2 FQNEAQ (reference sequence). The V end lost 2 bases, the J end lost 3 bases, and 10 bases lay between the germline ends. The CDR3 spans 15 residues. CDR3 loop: CASSLLGVSNEKLFF. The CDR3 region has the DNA TGTGCCAGCAGCTTATTGGGGGTCTCTAATGAAAAACTGTTTTTT.

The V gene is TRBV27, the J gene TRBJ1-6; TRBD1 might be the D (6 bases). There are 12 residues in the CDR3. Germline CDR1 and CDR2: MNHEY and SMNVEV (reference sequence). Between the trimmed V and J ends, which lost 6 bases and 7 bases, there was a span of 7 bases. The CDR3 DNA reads TGTGCCAGCAGCACAGGGAATTCACCCCTCCACTTT. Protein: CASSTGNSPLHF.

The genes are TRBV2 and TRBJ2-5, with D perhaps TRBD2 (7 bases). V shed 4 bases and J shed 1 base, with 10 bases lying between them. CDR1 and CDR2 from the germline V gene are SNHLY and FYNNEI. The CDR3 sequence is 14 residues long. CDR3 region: CASSGEGGQETQYF. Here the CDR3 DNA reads TGTGCCAGCAGTGGGGAGGGGGGCCAAGAGACCCAGTACTTC.

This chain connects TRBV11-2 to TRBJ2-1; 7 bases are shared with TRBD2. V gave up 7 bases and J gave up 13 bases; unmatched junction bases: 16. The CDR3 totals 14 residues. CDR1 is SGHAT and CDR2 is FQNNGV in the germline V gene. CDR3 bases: TGTGCCAGCAACCCTTTGGGATCGACGGGAGGCCAGTTCTTC. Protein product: CASNPLGSTGGQFF.

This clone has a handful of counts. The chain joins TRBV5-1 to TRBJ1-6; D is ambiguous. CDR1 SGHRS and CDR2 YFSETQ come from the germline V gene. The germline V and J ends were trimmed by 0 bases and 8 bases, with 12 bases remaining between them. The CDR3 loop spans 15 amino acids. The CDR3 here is CASSLALGTYSPLHF. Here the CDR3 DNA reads TGCGCCAGCAGCTTGGCCTTGGGTACTTATTCACCCCTCCACTTT.

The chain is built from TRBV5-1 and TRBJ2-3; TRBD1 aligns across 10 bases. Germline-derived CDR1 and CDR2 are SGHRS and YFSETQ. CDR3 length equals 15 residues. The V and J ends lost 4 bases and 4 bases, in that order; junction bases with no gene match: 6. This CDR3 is CASSPRTGGPDTQYF. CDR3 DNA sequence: TGCGCCAGCAGCCCGCGGACAGGGGGTCCAGATACGCAGTATTTT. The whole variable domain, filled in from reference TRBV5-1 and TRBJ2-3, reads KAGVTQTPRYLIKTRGQQVTLSCSPISGHRSVSWYQQTPGQGLQFLFEYFSETQRNKGNFPGRFSGRQFSNSRSEMNVSTLELGDSALYLCASSPRTGGPDTQYFGPGTRLTVL.

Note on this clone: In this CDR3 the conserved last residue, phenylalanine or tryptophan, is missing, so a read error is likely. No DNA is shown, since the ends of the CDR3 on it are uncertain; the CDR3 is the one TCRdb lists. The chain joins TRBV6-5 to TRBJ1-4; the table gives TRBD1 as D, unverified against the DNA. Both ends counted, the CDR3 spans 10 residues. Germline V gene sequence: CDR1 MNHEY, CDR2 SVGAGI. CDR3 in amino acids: CASSPGQSLY.

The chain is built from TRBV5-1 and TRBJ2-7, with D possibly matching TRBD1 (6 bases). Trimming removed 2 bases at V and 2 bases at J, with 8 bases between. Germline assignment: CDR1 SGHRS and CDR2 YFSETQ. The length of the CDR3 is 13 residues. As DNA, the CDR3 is TGCGCCAGCAGCTTTCAGGGGACCTACGAGCAGTACTTC. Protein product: CASSFQGTYEQYF.

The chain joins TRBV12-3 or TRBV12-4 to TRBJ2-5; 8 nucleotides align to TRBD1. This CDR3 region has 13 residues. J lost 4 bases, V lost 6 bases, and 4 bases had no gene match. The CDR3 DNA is TGTGCCAGCAGGGACGGACAGGGAGAGACCCAGTACTTC. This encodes CASRDGQGETQYF.